One and the same sample provided the 8 T cell receptor beta chains below, sequenced in a study of tumor-infiltrating lymphocytes in localized non-small cell lung cancer. Only in-frame clones appear in the TCRdb table, and some are missing; sequencing was by immunoSEQ multiplex PCR. Here the sample spans 10,000 to 15,000 clones, approximately 84% being singletons. Material for sequencing was lung tumor tissue. These receptors were collected from a human donor with non-small cell lung cancer.

The gene calls are TRBV19 and TRBJ1-4; 9 nucleotides align to TRBD1. The ends lost 1 base at V and 3 bases at J; junction bases unmatched: 9. Germline-derived CDR1 and CDR2 are LNHDA and SQIVND (reference sequence). The CDR3 has 18 residues. The CDR3 loop reads CASSIVGTGSRSNEKLFF. The CDR3 nucleotides read TGTGCCAGTAGTATAGTCGGGACAGGGAGTCGGTCTAATGAAAAACTGTTTTTT.

The rearrangement uses TRBV5-1 and TRBJ2-5; possible D gene TRBD1, 6 bases. The length of the CDR3 is 11 residues. V dropped 2 bases and J dropped 9 bases, with 8 bases sitting between them. Germline V gene lookup returns CDR1 SGHRS and CDR2 YFSETQ. The CDR3 sequence: CASSFQGPQYF. As DNA, the CDR3 is TGCGCCAGCAGCTTTCAGGGGCCCCAGTACTTC.

This clone was counted a single time. The chain couples TRBV2 to TRBJ2-1, with TRBD1 matching over 8 bases. CDR3 length: 14 residues. The junction had 6 bases not matched to a gene; V was cut back by 6 bases and J by 5 bases. Germline V gene data show CDR1 as SNHLY and CDR2 as FYNNEI. CDR3 in amino acids: CASSRDRTNNEQFF. CDR3 coding DNA: TGTGCCAGCAGCCGGGACAGGACCAACAATGAGCAGTTCTTC.

This clone was recorded once. The chain carries TRBV6-1 and TRBJ2-5, with 13 positions matching TRBD2. The germline CDR1 and CDR2 sequences are MNHNS and SASEGT. CDR3 length: 15 amino acids. The V gene end was trimmed by 8 bases and the J gene end by 1 base; junction bases not matched to a gene: 4. DNA of the CDR3: TGTGCCAGCTCTAGGACTAGCGGGGGCCAAGAGACCCAGTACTTC. Translation gives CASSRTSGGQETQYF.

The chain recombines TRBV14 with TRBJ1-2, with D possibly matching TRBD1 (6 bases). The germline CDR1 and CDR2 sequences are SGHDN and FVKESK. The CDR3 totals 15 residues. Trimming removed 4 bases at V and 4 bases at J, with 16 bases between. Here the CDR3 DNA reads TGTGCCAGCAGCCGTCCGGGACAAAGACCCTATGGCTACACCTTC. It translates to CASSRPGQRPYGYTF.

This sequence joins TRBV2 and TRBJ2-5; 7 nucleotides align to TRBD2. The CDR3 consists of 13 residues. Unmatched junction bases numbered 4, after V lost 4 bases and J lost 5 bases. Germline-derived CDR1 and CDR2 are SNHLY and FYNNEI. The DNA for the CDR3 is TGTGCCAGCAGTGGGCAGGGAGGGGAGACCCAGTACTTC. Amino acid sequence: CASSGQGGETQYF.

The chain recombines TRBV4-1 with TRBJ1-2; TRBD1 might be the D (5 bases). In germline, CDR1 is MGHRA, CDR2 YSYEKL. V gave up 0 bases and J gave up 6 bases, with 11 bases separating them. This CDR3 has 14 amino acids. This CDR3 is CASSQDGGVDGYTF. DNA of the CDR3: TGCGCCAGCAGCCAAGATGGAGGGGTCGATGGCTACACCTTC.

This clone was picked up a small number of times. J is TRBJ1-2 and V is TRBV18; D remains unclear. The CDR3 sequence is 17 residues long. Germline CDR1 is KGHSH and CDR2 is LQKENI. Trimming took off 1 base at V and 2 bases at J, with 17 bases between the two ends. CDR3 in DNA: TGTGCCAGCTCACCACTCTCCTTCGGTAAAAGCAACTATGGCTACACCTTC. The encoded protein is CASSPLSFGKSNYGYTF. Using reference TRBV18 and TRBJ1-2 for the parts outside the CDR3, the full variable domain is NAGVMQNPRHLVRRRGQEARLRCSPMKGHSHVYWYRQLPEEGLKFMVYLQKENIIDESGMPKERFSAEFPKEGPSILRIQQVVRGDSAAYFCASSPLSFGKSNYGYTFGSGTRLTVV.